This TCR beta chain was recovered during a study of early T cells in non-severe SARS-CoV-2 infection. Background on the study: With bulk RNA from unsorted whole blood as input, sequencing yielded unpaired chains. Study-level points and caveats: Lookups in VDJdb leaned toward anti-spike CD8 responses and missed private and CD4 specificities.

Unique molecular identifiers tagged individual cDNA molecules. TCRdb re-called the 5' RACE reads through MiXCR, storing one row per CDR3 protein. The profile shows over 25,000 distinct CDR3 sequences, less than 10% of them singletons. Regarding this clonotype: Its antigen is unknown.

Per germline, CDR1 SNHLY and CDR2 FYNNEI. V was cut by 2 bases and J by 7 bases, with 12 bases left in between. The CDR3 covers 14 residues. This TCR came from an adult who was a healthcare worker with PCR-confirmed SARS-CoV-2 infection or an uninfected control (not recorded which). The source material was whole blood. This sequence joins TRBV2 and TRBJ1-5; D call uncertain. CDR3 sequence: CASSERYTNQPQHF. The CDR3 DNA reads as TGTGCCAGCAGTGAACGGTATACAAACCAGCCCCAGCATTTT.